This TCR beta chain is drawn from a study of identical twins. After template switching added a universal primer site, the resulting cDNA carried unique molecular identifiers. TCRdb recomputed calls from the 5' RACE reads with MiXCR, one row per CDR3 protein. The table includes around 1.7 million distinct CDR3 sequences, around 29% detected once. This clonotype turned up a few times. Sample: cord blood. The receptor was derived from a newborn girl in good health.

CDR3 sequence (DNA): TGTGCCAGCAGCCTCCACCTGGGGCGAGGGTACAATGAGCAGTTCTTC. It yields the protein CASSLHLGRGYNEQFF. The genes are TRBV3-1 and TRBJ2-1; D is possibly TRBD1 or TRBD2 (5 bases each). The ends were cut back, 4 bases at V and 4 bases at J, with 17 bases in the middle. Germline V gives CDR1 LGHDT, CDR2 YNNKEL (reference sequence). The CDR3 sequence is 16 residues long.